A selection of T cell receptor beta chains follows, all from one sample in a study of CD8+CD57+ T cells in acquired aplastic anemia. TCRdb used MiXCR to reprocess the reads, holding one entry per CDR3 protein. The profile shows about 200,000 distinct CDR3 sequences, 50% to 70% of them singletons. Sequenced input: sorted CD4+, CD8+, or CD8+CD57+ T cells (not recorded which) from PBMCs. These receptors were obtained from a human donor with aplastic anemia. CDR3s include the opening cysteine and the closing phenylalanine or tryptophan. A D gene is named only where the DNA matches it firmly. Some rows mark clone size as missing; the rest say once, few, many or name a class of expanded clone.

J gene	D gene	clone size	V gene	CDR3 protein	CDR3 DNA
TRBJ2-1	.	.	TRBV19	CASSRYFYNEQFF	TGTGCCAGTAGTAGATACTTCTACAATGAGCAGTTCTTC
TRBJ1-1	TRBD1	.	TRBV5-1	CASSSGQANTEAFF	TGCGCCAGCAGCTCGGGACAGGCGAACACTGAAGCTTTCTTT
TRBJ2-1	.	.	TRBV24-1	CATSEGRMPYNEQFF	TGTGCCACCAGTGAGGGGCGGATGCCCTACAATGAGCAGTTCTTC
TRBJ1-1	TRBD1	.	TRBV10-3	CAISEPDRGGTEAFF	TGTGCCATCAGTGAACCCGACAGGGGGGGCACTGAAGCTTTCTTT
TRBJ2-7	TRBD2	.	TRBV5-1	CASSSPGLAAHPSSYEQYF	TGCGCCAGCAGCTCCCCGGGACTAGCGGCGCATCCCTCCTCCTACGAGCAGTACTTC
TRBJ2-5	TRBD1	.	TRBV7-8	CASSMGQNVLKETQYF	TGTGCCAGCAGCATGGGACAGAACGTCCTAAAAGAGACCCAGTACTTC
TRBJ2-2	.	.	TRBV10-3	CAIRVNAANTGELFF	TGTGCCATCAGGGTAAACGCCGCGAACACCGGGGAGCTGTTTTTT
TRBJ1-1	.	.	TRBV6-1	CASSPRGPAEAFF	TGTGCCAGCAGTCCCAGGGGCCCGGCTGAAGCTTTCTTT
TRBJ2-7	TRBD1	.	TRBV11-2	CASSAWDSIYEQYF	TGTGCCAGCAGCGCCTGGGACAGTATCTACGAGCAGTACTTC
TRBJ1-1	TRBD1	once	TRBV15	CATSREQGARGTEAFF	TGTGCCACCAGCAGAGAACAGGGGGCGAGGGGGACTGAAGCTTTCTTT
TRBJ1-3	.	.	TRBV19	CASSKNTIYF	TGTGCCAGTAGTAAAAACACCATATATTTT
TRBJ2-5	TRBD1	.	TRBV19	CASSVRDRVYQETQYF	TGTGCCAGTAGCGTCCGAGACAGGGTGTACCAAGAGACCCAGTACTTC
TRBJ1-2	TRBD1	.	TRBV7-9	CASSFGTGGNYGYTF	TGTGCCAGCAGCTTCGGGACAGGGGGTAACTATGGCTACACCTTC
TRBJ2-7	TRBD1	.	TRBV7-9	CASSLPPGQGFAYEQYF	TGTGCCAGCAGCCTCCCCCCGGGACAGGGCTTCGCCTACGAGCAGTACTTC
TRBJ1-1	.	.	TRBV7-9	CASSLSRGYTEAFF	TGTGCCAGCAGCTTATCACGAGGCTACACTGAAGCTTTCTTT
TRBJ2-3	.	.	TRBV6-6	CASSYANTDTQYF	TGTGCCAGCAGTTACGCGAACACAGATACGCAGTATTTT
TRBJ2-7	.	few	TRBV19	CASSIRHGPYEQYF	TGTGCCAGTAGTATAAGGCACGGTCCCTACGAGCAGTACTTC
TRBJ2-3	.	.	TRBV19	CASSTGGVSTDTQYF	TGTGCCAGTAGCACCGGTGGGGTAAGCACAGATACGCAGTATTTT
TRBJ2-7	.	once	TRBV6-1	CASSPLAGSSYEQYF	TGTGCCAGCAGCCCCCTCGCAGGGAGCTCCTACGAGCAGTACTTC
TRBJ2-3	.	.	TRBV7-3	CASSFRDSTDTQYF	TGTGCCAGCAGCTTCCGGGACAGCACAGATACGCAGTATTTT
TRBJ2-7	.	.	TRBV15	CATSRVAEQYF	TGTGCCACCAGCAGAGTGGCGGAGCAGTACTTC
TRBJ1-2	.	.	TRBV19	CASSIGTENNYGYTF	TGTGCCAGTAGTATAGGGACAGAAAATAACTATGGCTACACCTTC
TRBJ2-2	.	once	TRBV29-1	CSVEGNTGELFF	TGCAGCGTTGAGGGGAACACCGGGGAGCTGTTTTTT
TRBJ1-3	.	.	TRBV7-2	CASSLTRNTIYF	TGTGCCAGCAGTTTGACGCGAAACACCATATATTTT
TRBJ1-4	.	.	TRBV9	CASSVGTESTNEKLFF	TGTGCCAGCAGCGTAGGGACGGAGTCAACTAATGAAAAACTGTTTTTT
TRBJ1-4	.	.	TRBV15	CATSQGTNEKLFF	TGTGCCACCAGCCAGGGGACTAATGAAAAACTGTTTTTT
TRBJ2-1	.	.	TRBV19	CASRGPTNEQFF	TGTGCCAGTAGAGGCCCAACGAATGAGCAGTTCTTC